This T cell receptor (beta chain) derives from a study of blood T cell repertoires in COVID-19. Study in general: Specimens from acute and convalescent COVID-19 originated in the United States, Italy and Spain. PBMCs, B-cell-depleted T cells, or T cells were the source of the cDNA or gDNA that made up the material.

V lost 0 bases and J lost 0; bases outside the gene matches: 1. The CDR3 sequence is 15 residues long. Germline V gene data show CDR1 as MNHEY and CDR2 as SMNVEV (reference sequence). In the authors' methods: Amplification of reference gene primers was used by the study to estimate nucleated cell counts. Sequencing used immunoSEQ multiplex PCR; TCRdb keeps in-frame clones, though not all of them. V and J calls plus clone size are reproduced from that table; the DNA served to infer D and trimming. The table includes about 130,000 clones, 90% detected once. This receptor was taken from a man aged 55 to 70 with COVID-19, enrolled during active disease. This chain links TRBV27 with TRBJ2-7, with 8 bases identical to TRBD2. Material: peripheral blood. The CDR3 nucleotides read TGTGCCAGCAGTTTATCTAGCGGGATCTCCTACGAGCAGTACTTC. Protein sequence: CASSLSSGISYEQYF.